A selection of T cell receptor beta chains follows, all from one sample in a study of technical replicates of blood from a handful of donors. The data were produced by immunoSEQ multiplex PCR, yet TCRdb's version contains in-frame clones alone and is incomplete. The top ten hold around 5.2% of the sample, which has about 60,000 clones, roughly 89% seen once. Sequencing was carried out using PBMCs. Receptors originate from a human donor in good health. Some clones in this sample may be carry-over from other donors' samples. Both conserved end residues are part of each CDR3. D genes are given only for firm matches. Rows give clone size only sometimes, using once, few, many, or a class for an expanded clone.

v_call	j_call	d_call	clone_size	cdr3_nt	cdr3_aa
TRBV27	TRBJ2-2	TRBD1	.	TGTGCCAGCAGTGCCGGGACAGGGATCGCCGGGGAGCTGTTTTTT	CASSAGTGIAGELFF
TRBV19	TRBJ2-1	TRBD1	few	TGTGCCAGTAGTACCGGGACAGGGGGCAATGAGCAGTTCTTC	CASSTGTGGNEQFF
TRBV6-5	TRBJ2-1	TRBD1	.	TGTGCCAGCAGCGGGACAGGGACAACTAATGAGCAGTTCTTC	CASSGTGTTNEQFF
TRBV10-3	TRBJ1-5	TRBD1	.	TGTGCCATCAGTGCAGGGGGAAGTAGTCAGCCCCAGCATTTT	CAISAGGSSQPQHF
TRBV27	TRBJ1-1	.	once	TGTGCCAGCAGTCCCCCCCGGGGTGGGAACACTGAAGCTTTCTTT	CASSPPRGGNTEAFF
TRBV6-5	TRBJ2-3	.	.	TGTGCCAGCAGTTACGCGGGAACCACAGATACGCAGTATTTT	CASSYAGTTDTQYF
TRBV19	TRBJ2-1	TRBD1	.	TGTGCCAGTAGTATAGCGGGACAGGGCTATGAGCAGTTCTTC	CASSIAGQGYEQFF
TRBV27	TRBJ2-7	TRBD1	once	TGTGCCAGCAGGCTATGGGGGGACAGGGGCTACGAGCAGTACTTC	CASRLWGDRGYEQYF
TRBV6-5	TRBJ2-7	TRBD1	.	TGTGCCAGCAGTTACTCAGGGACAGGGCCTTACGAGCAGTACTTC	CASSYSGTGPYEQYF
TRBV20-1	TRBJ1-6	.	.	TGCAGTGCCCGAGCGGCGAGCACCCTCCACTTT	CSARAASTLHF
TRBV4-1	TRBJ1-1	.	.	TGCGCCAGCAGCCAAGCGGCGGGGAACACTGAAGCTTTCTTT	CASSQAAGNTEAFF
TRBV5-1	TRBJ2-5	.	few	TGCGCCAGCAGCTTGTTGACTGCCCAAGAGACCCAGTACTTC	CASSLLTAQETQYF